This T cell receptor beta chain was retrieved from a study of beta chain features in type 1 diabetes. Whole-study context: There were 107,917,701 sorted cells examined across all samples.

V gave up 3 bases and J gave up 0 bases, with 8 bases separating them. This CDR3 is built from 13 residues. Germline CDR1 and CDR2: SQVTM and ANQGSEA. This clone was seen a handful of times. Investigators reverse transcribed all isolated RNA, so they sequenced expressed TCRB transcripts. TCRdb's copy holds only in-frame clones and misses some; the assay was immunoSEQ multiplex PCR. This sample has 150,000 to 190,000 clones; approximately 8.1% occur once, and the top ten carry less than 0.85%. A heparinised blood draw that averaged roughly 110 mL was obtained once from each donor. Stem cell-like memory, regulatory, central memory and naive CD4+ cells were sorted via CD45RO/CCR7/CD25/CD127/CD95/CD27.

The sequence came from a man in his late teens or twenties in good health. The V gene is TRBV29-1, the J gene TRBJ1-2; D uncertain. Sample: central memory CD4+ T cells from blood. The CDR3 nucleotides are TGCAGCGTTGAGTCACACCCTAACTATGGCTACACCTTC. Protein sequence: CSVESHPNYGYTF.